Below are 31 T cell receptor beta chains sequenced from a single sample in a study of blood T cell repertoires in COVID-19 (dated by TCRdb to the early 2020s). The library was generated by the immunoSEQ multiplex PCR assay. In TCRdb, the immuneACCESS table is reduced to in-frame sequences with V and J assigned. These tables do not hold every clone; where another copy was compared, an unresolved V gene accounts for under half, and the others remain unexplained. This sample gives around 150,000 clones in total; roughly nine tenths of them show up just once. The ten top clones hold approximately 3% of the sample. Sequenced: peripheral blood. Receptors were obtained from a man between 60 and 75 years old with acute or convalescent COVID-19.

The chain carries TRBV18 and TRBJ2-3; possible D gene TRBD2, 6 bases. Deletions cut 3 bases from V and 0 bases from J, with 10 bases between. The CDR3 totals 15 residues. The germline gives CDR1 KGHSH, CDR2 LQKENI. CDR3 protein: CASSPGGVSTDTQYF. In nucleotides, the CDR3 is TGTGCCAGCTCACCGGGCGGGGTGAGCACAGATACGCAGTATTTT.

The chain has TRBV10-3 and TRBJ2-2, with D maybe TRBD1 (5 bases). Trimming left V 5 bases short and J 2 bases short, with 12 bases between. CDR3 size: 15 residues. Germline CDR1 reads ENHRY; CDR2 reads SYGVKD. The CDR3 sequence is CAISWTTYNTGELFF. DNA for the CDR3: TGTGCCATCAGTTGGACAACCTATAACACCGGGGAGCTGTTTTTT.

The chain has TRBV6-6 and TRBJ2-1; 16 bases line up with TRBD2. The germline V gene encodes CDR1 MNHNY and CDR2 SVGAGI (reference sequence). After removal of 5 bases from V and 7 bases from J, the junction contained 5 bases not matched to a gene. CDR3 length: 16 amino acids. The DNA of the CDR3 is TGTGCCAGCAGTCCGGGACTAGCGGGGGGGCTGAATGAGCAGTTCTTC. The encoded protein is CASSPGLAGGLNEQFF.

V usage is TRBV15 and J usage is TRBJ1-2; D is uncertain. Germline V gene lookup returns CDR1 LNHNV and CDR2 YYDKDF (reference sequence). Trimming left V 0 bases short and J 8 bases short, with 13 bases between. This CDR3 contains 14 residues. Here the CDR3 reads CATSRDRGGYGYTF. CDR3 sequence (DNA): TGTGCCACCAGCAGAGATCGCGGAGGTTACGGCTACACCTTC. Complete variable domain (other parts from reference TRBV15 and TRBJ1-2): DAMVIQNPRYQVTQFGKPVTLSCSQTLNHNVMYWYQQKSSQAPKLLFHYYDKDFNNEADTPDNFQSRRPNTSFCFLDIRSPGLGDTAMYLCATSRDRGGYGYTFGSGTRLTVV.

The rearrangement joins TRBV21-1 to TRBJ2-2; TRBD2, the table's D call, was not compared with the DNA. TRBV21-1 is annotated as a pseudogene. The CDR3 has 16 residues. The CDR3 here is CASSKVPLTNTGELFF. The CDR3 DNA follows: TGTGCCAGCAGCAAAGTCCCCCTAACGAACACCGGGGAGCTGTTTTTT.

The gene calls are TRBV30 and TRBJ1-3; no firm D call. Trimming cost V 0 bases and J 0 bases, with 6 bases left between them. Germline V gives CDR1 GTSNPN, CDR2 SVGIG (reference sequence). This CDR3 has 14 residues. The CDR3 is CAWSVLGSGNTIYF. The CDR3 coding sequence is TGTGCCTGGAGTGTACTCGGCTCTGGAAACACCATATATTTT.

This sequence joins TRBV2 and TRBJ2-1; D perhaps matches TRBD2 (5 bases). The CDR3 has 13 amino acids. V lost 6 bases, J lost 7 bases, and 13 bases lay in between. The germline gives CDR1 SNHLY, CDR2 FYNNEI. CDR3 amino acids: CASRILERNEQFF. The CDR3 nucleotides read TGTGCCAGCAGGATACTAGAGAGGAATGAGCAGTTCTTC.

The chain links TRBV5-1 to TRBJ1-1, with D maybe TRBD1 (6 bases). CDR3 length: 20 amino acids. The germline V gene encodes CDR1 SGHRS and CDR2 YFSETQ. With 2 bases removed from V and 8 bases from J, the gap between germline ends came to 34 bases. The chain's CDR3 is CASSFGHPVLSPKDGTEAFF. The DNA for the CDR3 is TGCGCCAGCAGCTTCGGCCACCCGGTCCTCTCACCCAAGGACGGGACAGAAGCTTTCTTT.

J is TRBJ2-6 and V is TRBV4-2, with 8 bases that match TRBD1. The V gene's germline CDR1 is LGHNA and CDR2 YNFKEQ. The CDR3 is made up of 20 amino acids. Germline trimming cut 1 base from V and 0 bases from J; bases unmatched to any gene: 11. For the CDR3, the DNA is TGTGCCAGCAGCCAAGTAAGCCCGGACAGGGTGGGCTCTGGGGCCAACGTCCTGACTTTC. It codes for CASSQVSPDRVGSGANVLTF.

This clone appeared once. The chain employs TRBV18 and TRBJ2-1; TRBD2 might be the D (6 bases). V shed 6 bases and J shed 0 bases, with 12 bases lying between them. The germline V gene encodes CDR1 KGHSH and CDR2 LQKENI. The CDR3 contains 15 residues. CDR3 residues: CASSRGPNSYNEQFF. The DNA for the CDR3 is TGTGCCAGCTCGCGGGGACCGAACTCCTACAATGAGCAGTTCTTC.

This chain links TRBV5-1 with TRBJ2-1; 9 bases map to TRBD2. The CDR3 has 14 amino acids. V lost 1 base to trimming and J lost 8 bases; unmatched junction nucleotides: 4. The germline V gene encodes CDR1 SGHRS and CDR2 YFSETQ. CDR3 in amino acids: CASSLLAGSDEQFF. In DNA form, the CDR3 reads TGCGCCAGCAGCTTGCTAGCGGGGTCCGATGAGCAGTTCTTC.

The V and J genes are TRBV6-5 and TRBJ2-1; no reliable D call. This CDR3 contains 14 residues. V was pared by 2 bases and J by 7 bases, with 12 bases between. Germline CDR1 reads MNHEY; CDR2 reads SVGAGI. The CDR3 coding sequence is TGTGCCAGCAGTTACCTCGCACTTATTAATGAGCAGTTCTTC. Its translation: CASSYLALINEQFF.

The CDR3, as DNA: TGTGCCAGCAGCGGGGGGGGAACCCAGTACTTC. Its translation is CASSGGGTQYF. The rearrangement uses TRBV7-2 and TRBJ2-5; 7 bases match TRBD2. This CDR3 spans 11 amino acids. The ends lost 5 bases at V and 8 bases at J; junction bases unmatched: 2. Looked up from germline, CDR1 is SGHTA and CDR2 is FQGNSA.

Written as DNA, the CDR3 is TGTGCCAGCAGCCCCCGAGGTTATAGCAATCAGCCCCAGCATTTT. Its translation: CASSPRGYSNQPQHF. This chain connects TRBV3-1 (or the pseudogene TRBV3-2) to TRBJ1-5; D unresolved. Germline V CDR1 and CDR2: LGHDT, YNNKEL (reference sequence). With 4 bases removed from V and 0 bases from J, the gap between germline ends came to 10 bases. This CDR3 has 15 residues.

The chain has TRBV14 and TRBJ2-7, with D tentatively TRBD2 (7 bases). This CDR3 spans 14 amino acids. Germline loops: CDR1 SGHDN, CDR2 FVKESK. V lost 4 bases, J lost 3 bases, and 13 bases lay in between. In DNA, the CDR3 is TGTGCCAGCAGCCCAGGGAGGGGGATCTACGAGCAGTACTTC. Protein product: CASSPGRGIYEQYF.

This chain joins TRBV5-1 and TRBJ1-2; D perhaps matches TRBD1 (6 bases). Trimming stripped 4 bases from V and 4 bases from J, with 14 bases between. The germline V gene encodes CDR1 SGHRS and CDR2 YFSETQ. The CDR3 has 14 residues. The CDR3 sequence is CASSADSKPYGYTF. Here the CDR3 DNA reads TGCGCCAGCAGCGCGGACAGTAAACCCTATGGCTACACCTTC.

This chain uses TRBV13 with TRBJ1-4, with unresolved D. This CDR3 spans 14 amino acids. The V gene lost 0 bases and the J gene lost 4 bases, with 6 bases spanning the gap. Germline V CDR1 and CDR2: PRHDT, FYEKMQ (reference sequence). The CDR3 region is CASSLGQDNEKLFF. CDR3 DNA sequence: TGTGCCAGCAGCTTAGGGCAGGATAATGAAAAACTGTTTTTT.

The gene calls are TRBV5-1 and TRBJ1-6; D remains ambiguous. This CDR3 has 15 amino acids. Germline lookup yields CDR1 SGHRS and CDR2 YFSETQ. V was shortened by 3 bases and J by 7 bases, with 14 bases between the two germline ends. The CDR3 bases are TGCGCCAGCAGCTCCGCAGGTGCGGGAAATTCACCCCTCCACTTT. Its protein is CASSSAGAGNSPLHF.

The gene calls are TRBV23-1 and TRBJ2-2; 8 bases match TRBD1. TRBV23-1 is flagged as an ORF with uncertain function. V gave up 1 base and J gave up 1 base; unmatched junction bases: 14. The CDR3 runs to 20 residues. The CDR3 loop is CASSQFEYSTGQGNTGELFF. CDR3 coding DNA: TGCGCCAGCAGTCAATTTGAATACTCGACTGGACAGGGGAACACCGGGGAGCTGTTTTTT.

V gene TRBV7-9 combines with J gene TRBJ1-4, with 7 bases lining up with TRBD1. V was pared by 1 base and J by 0 bases, with 11 bases of the junction left unmatched. Germline CDR1 reads SEHNR; CDR2 reads FQNEAQ (reference sequence). The CDR3 has 19 amino acids. CDR3 nucleotide sequence: TGTGCCAGCAGCTTAGGACAGGGAAGTTTCCCCGCAACTAATGAAAAACTGTTTTTT. It yields the protein CASSLGQGSFPATNEKLFF.

V and J are TRBV2 and TRBJ1-5; a weak D match, TRBD1 (6 bases). The V gene's germline CDR1 is SNHLY and CDR2 FYNNEI. V lost 6 bases and J 6 bases, leaving 18 bases between the germline ends. The CDR3 contains 15 residues. CDR3 nucleotide sequence: TGTGCCAGCAGAGGGCTGGAACAGGGAACTCAGCCCCAGCATTTT. Its translation: CASRGLEQGTQPQHF.

This chain joins TRBV24-1 and TRBJ2-7; 7 nucleotides agree with TRBD1. The CDR3 contains 15 residues. J lost 2 bases, V lost 1 base, and 4 bases had no gene match. CDR1 and CDR2 from the germline V gene are KGHDR and SFDVKD. Here the CDR3 DNA reads TGTGCCACCAGTGATTTTCGGACAGGAACCTACGAGCAGTACTTC. Protein product: CATSDFRTGTYEQYF.

This clone occurred a few times. The gene calls are TRBV19 and TRBJ1-1; 8 positions match TRBD1. Trimming cost V 1 base and J 8 bases; bases outside gene matches: 15. This CDR3 has 17 residues. Germline V gene lookup returns CDR1 LNHDA and CDR2 SQIVND (reference sequence). CDR3 in amino acids: CASSIVLPHPGTGEAFF. The CDR3 DNA reads TGTGCCAGTAGTATAGTGCTTCCACATCCCGGGACAGGAGAAGCTTTCTTT.

The genes are TRBV9 and TRBJ2-5; possible D gene TRBD1, 6 bases. Germline values: CDR1 SGDLS, CDR2 YYNGEE. This CDR3 contains 14 residues. V lost 3 bases and J lost 5, with 14 bases in between. In DNA form, the CDR3 reads TGTGCCAGCAGCGCGTACCAGGGGTGGGAGACCCAGTACTTC. Amino acids: CASSAYQGWETQYF.

Of note for this clone: The sample has other DNA sequences that encode this CDR3 too. J is TRBJ1-1 and V is TRBV10-3; tentative D call: TRBD1 (5 bases). Looked up from germline, CDR1 is ENHRY and CDR2 is SYGVKD. Deletions cut 2 bases from V and 1 base from J, with 8 bases between. This CDR3 region has 14 residues. The CDR3 loop reads CAISEGQGNTEAFF. The CDR3 DNA reads as TGTGCCATCAGTGAGGGCCAGGGGAACACTGAAGCTTTCTTT.

V and J are TRBV6-5 and TRBJ1-5; D perhaps matches TRBD1 (5 bases). The CDR3 covers 13 residues. Germline CDR1 is MNHEY and CDR2 is SVGAGI. The ends were cut back, 8 bases at V and 1 base at J, with 9 bases in the middle. The CDR3 DNA follows: TGTGCCAGCCAGGGTGACAGCAATCAGCCCCAGCATTTT. The encoded protein is CASQGDSNQPQHF.

CDR3 loop: CASSSLQGSFTGELFF. As DNA, the CDR3 is TGTGCCAGCAGCTCGCTTCAGGGATCGTTTACCGGGGAGCTGTTTTTT. V gene TRBV13 combines with J gene TRBJ2-2; a weak D match, TRBD1 (5 bases). V was shortened by 4 bases and J by 5 bases, with 17 bases between the two germline ends. The CDR3 runs 16 residues. The V gene's germline CDR1 is PRHDT and CDR2 FYEKMQ (reference sequence).

V and J are TRBV6-5 and TRBJ1-1; D ambiguous. The CDR3 is 13 amino acids. In germline, CDR1 is MNHEY, CDR2 SVGAGI. Between the trimmed V and J ends, which lost 6 bases and 8 bases, there was a span of 16 bases. CDR3 region: CASSPGLRLEAFF. In nucleotides, the CDR3 is TGTGCCAGCAGCCCCGGACTGAGGCTCGAAGCTTTCTTT.

The chain has TRBV30 and TRBJ2-7; TRBD1 matches at 8 bases. This CDR3 has 14 residues. Losses at the gene ends were 3 bases for V and 3 bases for J; bases not matched to a gene: 7. Germline V CDR1 and CDR2: GTSNPN, SVGIG (reference sequence). The CDR3 region is CAWRPGGVFYEQYF. Here the CDR3 DNA reads TGTGCCTGGAGACCAGGGGGCGTTTTCTACGAGCAGTACTTC.

The chain combines TRBV24-1 with TRBJ2-1; TRBD1 matches at 9 bases. This CDR3 has 15 amino acids. V lost 5 bases, J lost 7 bases, and 8 bases stayed unmatched. Germline CDR1 KGHDR, CDR2 SFDVKD. CDR3 nucleotide sequence: TGTGCCACCAGTGGTAGGGACAGGGACCGGAATGAGCAGTTCTTC. Its protein is CATSGRDRDRNEQFF.

The J gene is TRBJ1-5, the V gene TRBV7-8; the match to TRBD1 covers 9 bases. V shed 1 base and J 1 base; nucleotides not matched to a gene: 2. The CDR3 spans 16 residues. The germline V gene encodes CDR1 SGHVS and CDR2 FQNEAQ. In DNA, the CDR3 is TGTGCCAGCAGCTTAGAGGGACAGGGAAGCAATCAGCCCCAGCATTTT. As protein: CASSLEGQGSNQPQHF.